This TCR beta chain was captured by sequencing in a study of spatial heterogeneity in lung cancer. Study context: Beta-chain sequences consistently outnumbered alpha-chain sequences in detection. Combinations of a unique TCR and a UMI were tallied in raw reads, and on average each appeared more than ten times.

V was cut by 2 bases and J by 0 bases, with 8 bases left in between. The CDR3 consists of 15 residues. This clonotype has a count of ten or more. Its antigen is as yet unknown. This beta chain is an unintended read in a library built for alpha chains; its size means little. Findings of the study overall: Counts for ubiquitous and regional expanded TCRs went along with ubiquitous and regional nonsynonymous mutations, respectively. One measure, the expanded intratumoral alpha and beta TCR count, tracked tumor mutation counts.

TCRdb processed the 5' RACE reads anew with MiXCR; each CDR3 protein has one entry. The repertoire holds over 10,000 distinct CDR3 sequences, with around 5.9% as singletons. The time point: sample taken at primary tumor resection. Donors were 72 untreated early-stage non-small cell lung cancer patients. The TCR sequence derives from a female donor with early-stage non-small cell lung cancer. The chain links TRBV12-3 or TRBV12-4 to TRBJ1-5, with unresolved D. This specimen was lung tumor tissue, taken at surgery. The CDR3 reads CASSLRGVSNQPQHF. The CDR3 DNA is TGTGCCAGCAGTTTACGCGGGGTTAGCAATCAGCCCCAGCATTTT.